The 27 T cell receptor beta chains below come from one sample, sequenced in a study of blood T cell repertoires in COVID-19. TCRdb's copy holds only in-frame clones and misses some; the assay was immunoSEQ multiplex PCR. In the table there are about 180,000 clones, about 86% of which are singletons. Material: peripheral blood. Every receptor here comes from a man aged 70 or older with active or convalescent COVID-19.

DNA for the CDR3: TGTGCCACCAGCACCGGGTCCTCAATCCAGCCCCAGCATTTT. Amino acid sequence: CATSTGSSIQPQHF. The rearrangement links TRBV24-1 to TRBJ1-5; D not resolved. The germline V gene has CDR1 KGHDR and CDR2 SFDVKD. CDR3 length: 14 residues. V lost 7 bases, J lost 7 bases, and 16 bases lay in between.

This sequence joins TRBV4-1 and TRBJ2-3; 7 positions match TRBD1. V shed 4 bases, J shed 1 base, and the junction held 5 bases outside the gene matches. Germline loops: CDR1 MGHRA, CDR2 YSYEKL. The CDR3 totals 15 residues. DNA for the CDR3: TGCGCCAGCAGCCGAGGGGGCAGAGGCACAGATACGCAGTATTTT. Amino acids: CASSRGGRGTDTQYF.

In this sample, this clone turned up once. The chain recombines TRBV7-9 with TRBJ1-4; D remains unclear. The CDR3 is 11 residues long. Germline V lookup: CDR1 SEHNR, CDR2 FQNEAQ (reference sequence). Trimming removed 3 bases at V and 6 bases at J, with 2 bases between. The CDR3 is CASSFDEKLFF. As DNA, the CDR3 is TGTGCCAGCAGCTTCGATGAAAAACTGTTTTTT.

The chain carries TRBV18 and TRBJ1-1, with D tentatively TRBD1 (6 bases). V was trimmed by 3 bases and J by 11 bases, leaving 16 bases between them. The CDR3 length is 13 residues. The germline gives CDR1 KGHSH, CDR2 LQKENI. In nucleotides, the CDR3 is TGTGCCAGCTCACCTAGCAACAGGGTACACGCTTTCTTT. It specifies CASSPSNRVHAFF. Full variable domain (rest looked up from reference TRBV18 and TRBJ1-1): NAGVMQNPRHLVRRRGQEARLRCSPMKGHSHVYWYRQLPEEGLKFMVYLQKENIIDESGMPKERFSAEFPKEGPSILRIQQVVRGDSAAYFCASSPSNRVHAFFGQGTRLTVV.

This rearrangement joins TRBV5-5 to TRBJ1-4; no firm D call. This CDR3 has 16 amino acids. CDR1 is SGHKS and CDR2 is YYEKEE in the germline V gene (reference sequence). V was shortened by 0 bases and J by 0 bases, with 9 bases between the two germline ends. The CDR3 DNA follows: TGTGCCAGCAGCTTGGTTGGGAGAGCAACTAATGAAAAACTGTTTTTT. Encoded protein: CASSLVGRATNEKLFF.

V is TRBV27 and J is TRBJ1-5; a possible D gene is TRBD1 (5 bases). Germline V gene lookup returns CDR1 MNHEY and CDR2 SMNVEV (reference sequence). Trimming left V 7 bases short and J 5 bases short, with 18 bases between. The CDR3 is made up of 15 amino acids. The CDR3 sequence is CASKVNMGGDQPQHF. As DNA, the CDR3 is TGTGCCAGCAAGGTCAATATGGGGGGGGATCAGCCCCAGCATTTT.

This chain joins TRBV10-3 and TRBJ1-1, with D perhaps TRBD1 (6 bases). The V end lost 10 bases, the J end lost 1 base, and 19 bases lay between the germline ends. The CDR3 runs to 15 residues. The V gene's germline CDR1 is ENHRY and CDR2 SYGVKD. CDR3 loop: CANSHGGAGNTEAFF. The CDR3 nucleotides read TGTGCCAACAGCCATGGGGGGGCGGGGAACACTGAAGCTTTCTTT.

In this sample, this clone turned up once. The chain is built from TRBV5-6 and TRBJ1-1; no reliable D call. Germline V gene data show CDR1 as SGHDT and CDR2 as YYEEEE. The CDR3 has 16 amino acids. V lost 0 bases and J lost 0, with 12 bases in between. This CDR3 reads CASSLDVGIMNTEAFF. In DNA form, the CDR3 reads TGTGCCAGCAGCTTGGATGTCGGGATAATGAACACTGAAGCTTTCTTT.

The V and J genes are TRBV7-2 and TRBJ1-2; 8 nucleotides line up with TRBD1. CDR1 and CDR2 (germline): SGHTA, FQGNSA. Losses at the gene ends were 0 bases for V and 4 bases for J; bases not matched to a gene: 4. CDR3 length: 15 residues. CDR3 in amino acids: CASSLATGEPYGYTF. For the CDR3, the DNA is TGTGCCAGCAGCTTAGCGACAGGGGAACCCTATGGCTACACCTTC.

The chain has TRBV6-5 and TRBJ2-7; a weak D match, TRBD1 (6 bases). The CDR3 is made up of 13 amino acids. Trimming shortened V by 8 bases and J by 6 bases, and 17 bases separated the two germline ends. Germline CDR1 reads MNHEY; CDR2 reads SVGAGI. The CDR3 DNA reads TGTGCCAGCGCTCAGGGACACCGCGTCGAGCAGTACTTC. This encodes CASAQGHRVEQYF.

V is TRBV5-1 and J is TRBJ2-5; 9 bases map to TRBD2. Germline values: CDR1 SGHRS, CDR2 YFSETQ. The V gene end was trimmed by 4 bases and the J gene end by 7 bases; junction bases not matched to a gene: 17. The CDR3 totals 17 residues. For the CDR3, the DNA is TGCGCCAGCAGCAAAGATCCGGGACTAGCCCTAGAAGGGACCCAGTACTTC. Protein product: CASSKDPGLALEGTQYF.

V gene TRBV6-5 combines with J gene TRBJ2-7; D is perhaps TRBD1 (5 bases). Trimming removed 5 bases at V and 1 base at J, with 9 bases between. Germline V CDR1 and CDR2: MNHEY, SVGAGI. The CDR3 contains 13 residues. The CDR3 loop reads CASSLQASYEQYF. The CDR3 DNA reads TGTGCCAGCAGTCTACAGGCTTCCTACGAGCAGTACTTC.

The rearrangement links TRBV5-1 to TRBJ2-7; TRBD2 agrees at 10 bases. V lost 7 bases, J lost 6 bases, and 7 bases stayed unmatched. The CDR3 runs 13 residues. The germline CDR1 and CDR2 sequences are SGHRS and YFSETQ. The CDR3 coding sequence is TGCGCCAGCGGCCGATTAGCGGGAGGCGAGCAGTACTTC. It encodes CASGRLAGGEQYF.

This sequence joins TRBV29-1 and TRBJ1-2; 12 bases agree with TRBD1. V gave up 7 bases and J gave up 4 bases; unmatched junction bases: 7. CDR1 SQVTM and CDR2 ANQGSEA come from the germline V gene. The CDR3 is 14 residues long. In DNA, the CDR3 is TGCAGCGCTGGGGACAGGGGGCGAGGCTATGGCTACACCTTC. This encodes CSAGDRGRGYGYTF.

This chain connects TRBV2 to TRBJ1-1, with TRBD1 as a possible D gene (6 bases). The germline V gene has CDR1 SNHLY and CDR2 FYNNEI. V lost 6 bases and J lost 3, with 17 bases in between. This CDR3 has 15 amino acids. In DNA form, the CDR3 reads TGTGCCAGCAGAGACAGGCTTATGGTTGACACTGAAGCTTTCTTT. The encoded protein is CASRDRLMVDTEAFF.

In nucleotides, the CDR3 is TGCGCCAGCAGCCGAGACTTAACCCTCGGGGAAAAACTGTTTTTT. Amino acid sequence: CASSRDLTLGEKLFF. This chain joins TRBV5-1 and TRBJ1-4, with D hard to call. The CDR3 totals 15 residues. Germline V CDR1 and CDR2: SGHRS, YFSETQ. The ends were cut back, 4 bases at V and 8 bases at J, with 18 bases in the middle.

Only one count was recorded for this clone. The genes are TRBV18 and TRBJ2-3; 9 positions agree with TRBD2. The CDR3 totals 15 residues. J gave up 3 bases and V 0 bases, and 1 base lay outside the gene matches. Germline V lookup: CDR1 KGHSH, CDR2 LQKENI. The CDR3 region has the DNA TGTGCCAGCTCACCACCAGCGGGGGGAACAGATACGCAGTATTTT. Translation gives CASSPPAGGTDTQYF.

This clone was recorded a few times. CDR3 nucleotide sequence: TGTGCCAGCAGTTTACAGGGACTAAGTGGCTACACCTTC. Amino acids: CASSLQGLSGYTF. The chain has TRBV12-3 or TRBV12-4 and TRBJ1-2, with D maybe TRBD1 (5 bases). The germline V and J ends were trimmed by 2 bases and 7 bases, with 11 bases remaining between them. The CDR3 runs 13 residues.

This clone was picked up a small number of times. The chain employs TRBV4-3 and TRBJ1-5; D gene unclear. V was clipped by 2 bases and J by 4 bases, with 6 bases between them. Germline CDR1 and CDR2: LGHNA and YSLEER. This CDR3 contains 13 residues. CDR3 protein: CASSQSRNQPQHF. The CDR3, as DNA: TGCGCCAGCAGCCAATCCAGGAATCAGCCCCAGCATTTT.

This chain links TRBV4-1 with TRBJ2-3; D gene ambiguous. Germline values: CDR1 MGHRA, CDR2 YSYEKL. Trimming stripped 3 bases from V and 1 base from J, with 11 bases between. The CDR3 is made up of 15 amino acids. The CDR3 loop is CASSHNPSGTDTQYF. In DNA form, the CDR3 reads TGCGCCAGCAGCCACAACCCCTCGGGCACAGATACGCAGTATTTT.

The V and J genes are TRBV27 and TRBJ2-5, with D possibly being TRBD1 (5 bases). The CDR3 is made up of 15 amino acids. Trimming left V 5 bases short and J 5 bases short, with 18 bases between. CDR1 is MNHEY and CDR2 is SMNVEV in the germline V gene (reference sequence). The CDR3 sequence is CASSPRTFAGETQYF. CDR3 nucleotides: TGTGCCAGCAGTCCCCGGACATTCGCCGGGGAGACCCAGTACTTC.

The chain joins TRBV28 to TRBJ1-1; D is unresolved. Germline CDR1 is MDHEN and CDR2 is SYDVKM. V lost 3 bases and J 6 bases, leaving 14 bases between the germline ends. This CDR3 spans 14 amino acids. DNA for the CDR3: TGTGCCAGCAGTTTGAGCGGCAGCCAGCCTGAAGCTTTCTTT. This gives the protein CASSLSGSQPEAFF.

The V and J genes are TRBV11-2 and TRBJ2-5, with a weak D call TRBD1 (6 bases). Between the trimmed V and J ends, which lost 5 bases and 1 base, there was a span of 17 bases. This CDR3 comprises 16 residues. Germline CDR1 reads SGHAT; CDR2 reads FQNNGV. The CDR3 nucleotides are TGTGCCAGCAGCGTTACAGGGAGCAATGGCCAAGAGACCCAGTACTTC. This gives the protein CASSVTGSNGQETQYF.

The J gene is TRBJ1-4, the V gene TRBV9, with D uncertain. The germline V gene has CDR1 SGDLS and CDR2 YYNGEE. This CDR3 region has 14 residues. Trimming stripped 3 bases from V and 4 bases from J, with 10 bases between. This chain's CDR3 is CASSARGNNEKLFF. For the CDR3, the DNA is TGTGCCAGCAGCGCCCGGGGAAATAATGAAAAACTGTTTTTT. The entire variable domain, with the rest obtained from reference TRBV9 and TRBJ1-4, is as follows: DSGVTQTPKHLITATGQRVTLRCSPRSGDLSVYWYQQSLDQGLQFLIQYYNGEERAKGNILERFSAQQFPDLHSELNLSSLELGDSALYFCASSARGNNEKLFFGSGTQLSVL.

The genes are TRBV7-8 and TRBJ1-3; no definite D call. Looked up from germline, CDR1 is SGHVS and CDR2 is FQNEAQ. V was pared by 5 bases and J by 0 bases, with 14 bases between. The length of the CDR3 is 16 residues. In DNA form, the CDR3 reads TGTGCCAGCAGCCCCAGGCTCCCAAGCTCTGGAAACACCATATATTTT. The encoded protein is CASSPRLPSSGNTIYF.

This chain uses TRBV7-9 with TRBJ2-5, with 8 bases identical to TRBD1. The CDR3 covers 16 residues. V shed 5 bases, J shed 4 bases, and the junction held 12 bases outside the gene matches. CDR1 is SEHNR and CDR2 is FQNEAQ in the germline V gene (reference sequence). The CDR3: CASSLRRQGFRETQYF. DNA of the CDR3: TGTGCCAGCAGCCTAAGGAGACAGGGGTTTCGAGAGACCCAGTACTTC.

The chain uses TRBV24-1 and TRBJ2-2; D perhaps matches TRBD1 (6 bases). The germline V gene has CDR1 KGHDR and CDR2 SFDVKD. The V end lost 2 bases, the J end lost 4 bases, and 10 bases lay between the germline ends. The CDR3 is 15 residues long. The CDR3 DNA reads as TGTGCCACCAGTGATTCCGGCAGGGGCACCGGGGAGCTGTTTTTT. Translated, it gives CATSDSGRGTGELFF.